These 29 T cell receptor beta chains were all obtained from the same sample, sequenced in a study of T cells in women clearing cervical HPV infection. Produced via immunoSEQ multiplex PCR; TCRdb's table is partial and in-frame only. Its table records about 40,000 clones. The sequenced sample was blood buffy coat. The source of these receptors is a woman between 18 and 69 years old with a cervical HPV16 infection that either progressed to CIN3+ or cleared (not recorded which).

Note on this clone: The read halts 3 residues ahead of the CDR3 end, with the missing end drawn from the germline J gene. This sequence joins TRBV10-3 and TRBJ1-5, with D perhaps matching TRBD1 (6 bases). Per germline, CDR1 ENHRY and CDR2 SYGVKD. The CDR3 extends over 16 amino acids. V gave up 3 bases and J gave up 5 bases, with 17 bases separating them. This CDR3 reads CAISEPGGGWDQPQHF. Incomplete CDR3 DNA: TGTGCCATCAGTGAACCAGGAGGGGGATGGGATCAGCCC.

On this clone itself: Coverage ceases 3 residues before the CDR3 finishes, and the germline J gene fills in the end. V and J are TRBV7-2 and TRBJ2-7; 13 bases fit TRBD2. Trimming at V came to 4 bases and at J to 4 bases, leaving 4 bases not matched to a gene. The CDR3 is made up of 15 amino acids. Germline V gene sequence: CDR1 SGHTA, CDR2 FQGNSA. CDR3 DNA (partial): TGTGCCAGCAGCTCCGGGACTAGCGGGATTTACGAG. This gives the protein CASSSGTSGIYE. The complete CDR3 sequence is CASSSGTSGIYEQYF.

Note on this clone: The read is 3 residues too short to cover the CDR3 end, so that end is filled in from the germline J gene. This chain connects TRBV6-2 or TRBV6-3 to TRBJ2-7; 10 bases match TRBD1. Germline values: CDR1 MNHEY, CDR2 SVGEGT. Trimming cost V 0 bases and J 2 bases; bases outside gene matches: 1. There are 15 residues in the CDR3. The CDR3 DNA, read in part, is TGTGCCAGCAGTTACTCCGGACAGGGGGCCTACGAG. This sequence encodes CASSYSGQGAYE. The whole CDR3 sequence is CASSYSGQGAYEQYF.

To note about this clone: The missing CDR3 end, 3 residues past where the read stops, is filled in from the germline J gene. This chain connects TRBV18 to TRBJ2-5, with 7 bases matching TRBD2. V lost 0 bases to trimming and J lost 7 bases; unmatched junction nucleotides: 11. Germline V gives CDR1 KGHSH, CDR2 LQKENI. The CDR3 has 16 amino acids. The DNA read from the CDR3 is TGTGCCAGCTCACCACCCTCTGGACTAGATTTTGGGACC. It translates to CASSPPSGLDFGT. The full CDR3 sequence reads CASSPPSGLDFGTQYF. Combining the CDR3 with reference TRBV18 and TRBJ2-5 gives the whole variable domain NAGVMQNPRHLVRRRGQEARLRCSPMKGHSHVYWYRQLPEEGLKFMVYLQKENIIDESGMPKERFSAEFPKEGPSILRIQQVVRGDSAAYFCASSPPSGLDFGTQYFGPGTRLLVL.

Of note for this clone: Read data end 3 residues before the CDR3 end; the end is taken from the germline J gene. The gene calls are TRBV19 and TRBJ2-1; 7 nucleotides agree with TRBD2. Unmatched junction bases numbered 8, after V lost 0 bases and J lost 0 bases. The CDR3 is made up of 18 amino acids. The V gene's germline CDR1 is LNHDA and CDR2 SQIVND (reference sequence). The CDR3: CASSIESSGWSSYNEQFF. CDR3 bases read: TGTGCCAGTAGTATAGAGAGTAGCGGGTGGAGCTCCTACAATGAG.

With regard to this clone: The sequenced fragment ends 3 residues before the CDR3 boundary, so the rest is inferred from the germline J gene. This chain links TRBV15 with TRBJ2-5; perhaps TRBD2 as D (5 bases). Deletions cut 1 base from V and 5 bases from J, with 11 bases between. Germline CDR1 and CDR2: LNHNV and YYDKDF (reference sequence). This CDR3 has 14 amino acids. The CDR3 spells CATSRAGFRETQYF. Partial CDR3 DNA: TGTGCCACCAGCAGAGCGGGGTTTCGGGAGACC.

Turning to this clone: Sequencing ends 3 residues short of the CDR3 end; the germline J gene provides the rest. V gene TRBV29-1 combines with J gene TRBJ2-1; weak D call: TRBD2 (6 bases). The length of the CDR3 is 14 residues. V was cut by 7 bases and J by 3 bases, with 16 bases left in between. Looked up from germline, CDR1 is SQVTM and CDR2 is ANQGSEA. The CDR3 reads CSARGVGGYNEQFF. The sequenced part of the CDR3 DNA is TGCAGCGCCAGAGGAGTCGGGGGCTACAATGAG.

Points on this clone: The read stops 3 residues short of the end of the CDR3; the missing end is completed from the germline J gene. The rearrangement uses TRBV20-1 and TRBJ1-1, with a tentative D call TRBD1 (5 bases). The CDR3 consists of 12 residues. Germline V gives CDR1 DFQATT, CDR2 SNEGSKA (reference sequence). CDR3 protein: CSAPPVGGEAFF. The sequenced CDR3 bases are TGCAGTGCTCCTCCTGTCGGGGGGGAA.

With respect to this clone: The CDR3 end is not reached by the read, which stops 3 residues before it; the germline J gene fills it in. The V gene is TRBV7-2, the J gene TRBJ2-7; possibly TRBD2 for D (5 bases). V was cut by 3 bases and J by 3 bases, with 12 bases left in between. The CDR3 covers 14 residues. From germline, CDR1 is SGHTA and CDR2 FQGNSA. CDR3 DNA (partial): TGTGCCAGCAGCTTCGGTAGCGATAACTACGAG. Amino acid sequence: CASSFGSDNYE. The full CDR3 protein is CASSFGSDNYEQYF.

Of note for this clone: The read falls 3 residues short of the CDR3 end, and the missing part is taken from the germline J gene. The rearrangement links TRBV18 to TRBJ1-5, with a possible D match to TRBD1 (5 bases). This CDR3 has 16 amino acids. Trimming cost V 3 bases and J 4 bases, with 16 bases left between them. Germline V gene lookup returns CDR1 KGHSH and CDR2 LQKENI. The CDR3 sequence: CASSPADVGRNQPQHF. CDR3 DNA, as far as it was read: TGTGCCAGCTCACCCGCTGATGTGGGGCGGAATCAGCCC.

With respect to this clone: The read terminates 3 residues before the CDR3 end, so the remaining end is supplied by the germline J gene. The chain couples TRBV5-4 to TRBJ2-1; 9 nucleotides agree with TRBD2. CDR3 size: 15 residues. CDR1 is SGHNT, CDR2 YYREEE, per germline (reference sequence). J lost 6 bases, V lost 1 base, and 5 bases had no gene match. CDR3 DNA (partial): TGTGCCAGCAGCTTGTTAGCGGGGGTGGGCAATGAG. Its translation is CASSLLAGVGNE. In full, the CDR3 is CASSLLAGVGNEQFF.

Worth noting for this clone: The DNA ends 3 residues before the CDR3 does, and the rest of the CDR3 is filled in from the germline J gene. The chain uses TRBV5-1 and TRBJ2-3; 7 nucleotides line up with TRBD2. Losses at the gene ends were 4 bases for V and 5 bases for J; bases not matched to a gene: 7. CDR3 size: 14 residues. Germline V gene lookup returns CDR1 SGHRS and CDR2 YFSETQ. This chain's CDR3 is CASSGRDYEDTQYF. The CDR3 bases that were read are TGCGCCAGCAGCGGCCGGGACTATGAAGATACG.

As for this clone: The CDR3 is cut off 3 residues early in the read; its end comes from the germline J gene. V gene TRBV20-1 combines with J gene TRBJ2-4; TRBD2 matches 7 bases. The CDR3 spans 15 residues. The germline CDR1 and CDR2 sequences are DFQATT and SNEGSKA (reference sequence). V dropped 6 bases and J dropped 5; count of bases not matched to a gene: 13. CDR3: CSASGTPLRENIQYF. The CDR3 DNA, read in part, is TGCAGTGCCAGCGGGACTCCACTTAGGGAAAACATT.

About this clone: The read is 3 residues too short to cover the CDR3 end, so that end is filled in from the germline J gene. The chain is built from TRBV11-3 and TRBJ2-1, with D perhaps TRBD2 (6 bases). The CDR3 extends over 15 amino acids. Germline V gives CDR1 SGHNT, CDR2 YENEEA. The V end lost 1 base, the J end lost 6 bases, and 13 bases lay between the germline ends. Here the CDR3 reads CASSLGAGLLNEQFF. The CDR3 DNA, read in part, is TGTGCCAGCAGCTTAGGGGCGGGACTCCTCAATGAG.

Concerning this clone: An end of the junction does not agree with germline; a read error may underlie this. The DNA read from the CDR3 is TGCAGTGCCAGAGCCCCCGGGACAGGGGAATCACCC. Translation gives CSARAPGTGESP. The whole CDR3 region reads CSARAPGTGESPLHF. The chain recombines TRBV20-1 with TRBJ1-6, with 10 bases fitting TRBD1. The CDR3 end falls 3 residues outside the read, so it is completed with the germline J gene. The CDR3 is 15 residues long. Germline V CDR1 and CDR2: DFQATT, SNEGSKA (reference sequence).

Details on this clone: The CDR3 goes on 3 residues after the read ends, and that part is filled in from the germline J gene. The same CDR3 is also encoded by other DNA sequences in this sample. The chain uses TRBV7-6 and TRBJ2-2; 8 nucleotides agree with TRBD1. This CDR3 has 15 amino acids. In germline, CDR1 is SGHVS, CDR2 FNYEAQ. V gave up 5 bases and J gave up 1 base; unmatched junction bases: 3. CDR3 sequence: CASSLGQGNTGELFF. The sequenced part of the CDR3 DNA is TGTGCCAGCAGCCTAGGACAGGGGAACACCGGGGAG.

Notes on this clone: The read finishes 3 residues shy of the CDR3 end, and the germline J gene is used to complete it. The V gene is TRBV5-4, the J gene TRBJ2-3, with a weak D call TRBD1 (6 bases). The V gene's germline CDR1 is SGHNT and CDR2 YYREEE (reference sequence). CDR3 length: 14 amino acids. Trimming shortened V by 4 bases and J by 2 bases, and 11 bases separated the two germline ends. The sequenced part of the CDR3 DNA is TGTGCCAGCAGCGTCGGACAGATCACAGATACG. Residues: CASSVGQITDT. The full CDR3 protein is CASSVGQITDTQYF.

To note about this clone: The CDR3 end lies 3 residues beyond the end of the read and is filled in from the germline J gene. This rearrangement joins TRBV20-1 to TRBJ2-1, with TRBD1 identical over 10 bases. The V and J ends lost 0 bases and 5 bases, in that order; junction bases with no gene match: 4. The germline V gene encodes CDR1 DFQATT and CDR2 SNEGSKA (reference sequence). This CDR3 comprises 15 residues. CDR3 residues: CSAREGTGVNNEQFF. The part of the CDR3 DNA that was read is TGCAGTGCTAGAGAGGGGACAGGGGTCAACAATGAG.

For this clone: The observed sequence ends 3 residues before the CDR3 terminus, with the missing tail filled in from the germline J gene. The rearrangement joins TRBV20-1 to TRBJ2-7, with 8 bases identical to TRBD2. CDR3 length: 15 residues. Germline V CDR1 and CDR2: DFQATT, SNEGSKA (reference sequence). V gave up 3 bases and J gave up 2 bases; unmatched junction bases: 9. CDR3 bases read: TGCAGTGCTAGTCCCCCTAGCGGGCCCCCCTACGAG. Translation gives CSASPPSGPPYE. In full, the CDR3 reads CSASPPSGPPYEQYF.

As to this clone: The read falls 3 residues short of the CDR3 end, and the missing part is taken from the germline J gene. V and J are TRBV5-5 and TRBJ2-3, with D maybe TRBD2 (6 bases). The CDR3 spans 15 residues. CDR1 is SGHKS and CDR2 is YYEKEE in the germline V gene (reference sequence). V was pared by 1 base and J by 6 bases, with 15 bases between. The sequenced part of the CDR3 DNA is TGTGCCAGCAGCTTGAGTTTGCGGGATGGCGATACG. Translating gives CASSLSLRDGDT. The CDR3 in its entirety is CASSLSLRDGDTQYF.

On this clone: The read stops 3 residues short of the end of the CDR3; the missing end is completed from the germline J gene. V usage is TRBV2 and J usage is TRBJ2-1; unclear D gene. The germline gives CDR1 SNHLY, CDR2 FYNNEI. The CDR3 sequence is 11 residues long. Trimming cost V 7 bases and J 5 bases, with 6 bases left between them. CDR3 residues: CASMFDNEQFF. The DNA read from the CDR3 is TGTGCCAGCATGTTCGACAATGAG.

A remark on this clone: The read ends 3 residues before the CDR3 terminus; that terminus is restored from the germline J gene. The chain combines TRBV28 with TRBJ1-2; a weak D match, TRBD1 (5 bases). Trimming pared 2 bases from V and 4 bases from J, leaving 14 bases between. CDR1 and CDR2 (germline): MDHEN, SYDVKM. The length of the CDR3 is 15 residues. CDR3 DNA (partial): TGTGCCAGCAGTTTACACCAGGGATTGAGCTATGGC. Residues: CASSLHQGLSYG. In full, the CDR3 reads CASSLHQGLSYGYTF.

Concerning this clone: The sequenced fragment ends 3 residues before the CDR3 boundary, so the rest is inferred from the germline J gene. J is TRBJ1-1 and V is TRBV6-1, with 10 bases aligning to TRBD1. This CDR3 region has 15 residues. V gave up 3 bases and J gave up 4 bases; unmatched junction bases: 5. Germline-derived CDR1 and CDR2 are MNHNS and SASEGT. The DNA read from the CDR3 is TGTGCCAGCAGTGACGACAGGGGGCTGGGCACTGAA. Translation: CASSDDRGLGTE. The CDR3, in full, reads CASSDDRGLGTEAFF.

A remark on this clone: The read comes to an end 3 residues before the CDR3 does, leaving the germline J gene to fill in the end. The chain uses TRBV11-2 and TRBJ2-5; 8 nucleotides align to TRBD1. Germline trimming cut 4 bases from V and 3 bases from J; bases unmatched to any gene: 4. Germline assignment: CDR1 SGHAT and CDR2 FQNNGV. The CDR3 sequence is 14 residues long. The covered CDR3 bases are TGTGCCAGCAGCTCACTGGACAGGGAAGAGACC. Amino acid sequence: CASSSLDREET. The whole CDR3 region reads CASSSLDREETQYF.

Frequency places this clone as medium-sized. The read falls 3 residues short of the CDR3 end, and the missing part is taken from the germline J gene. The J gene is TRBJ2-5, the V gene TRBV13, with 8 bases fitting TRBD2. The trim removed 5 bases at V and 2 bases at J, leaving 13 bases unmatched. CDR1 PRHDT and CDR2 FYEKMQ come from the germline V gene (reference sequence). The CDR3 contains 17 residues. The CDR3 loop reads CASSHRVASGPQETQYF. Partial CDR3 DNA: TGTGCCAGCAGCCACCGGGTGGCTAGCGGGCCTCAAGAGACC.

A note on this clone: The missing CDR3 end, 3 residues past where the read stops, is filled in from the germline J gene. The rearrangement links TRBV27 to TRBJ1-6, with 8 bases fitting TRBD1. The CDR3 extends over 16 amino acids. Germline-derived CDR1 and CDR2 are MNHEY and SMNVEV (reference sequence). The junction had 8 bases not matched to a gene; V was cut back by 3 bases and J by 7 bases. The sequenced part of the CDR3 DNA is TGTGCCAGCAGTTTCACTTGGCAGGGGGCGAATTCACCC. This gives the protein CASSFTWQGANSP. In full, the CDR3 reads CASSFTWQGANSPLHF.

To note about this clone: Read sequence stops 3 residues before the CDR3 end, and the germline J gene provides the missing end. J is TRBJ2-2 and V is TRBV29-1; D is undetermined. The CDR3 length is 13 residues. Germline V gene sequence: CDR1 SQVTM, CDR2 ANQGSEA. Deletions cut 5 bases from V and 2 bases from J, with 9 bases between. Partial CDR3 DNA: TGCAGCGTTTCTGCGGTTAACACCGGGGAG. Translated, it gives CSVSAVNTGE. Given in full, the CDR3 is CSVSAVNTGELFF.

Points on this clone: Read sequence stops 3 residues before the CDR3 end, and the germline J gene provides the missing end. The chain carries TRBV20-1 and TRBJ2-2; D may be TRBD1 or TRBD2 (7 bases each). Trimming shortened V by 6 bases and J by 5 bases, and 16 bases separated the two germline ends. The CDR3 has 14 amino acids. The germline CDR1 and CDR2 sequences are DFQATT and SNEGSKA (reference sequence). CDR3: CSAPRQGGTGELFF. The part of the CDR3 DNA that was read is TGCAGTGCCCCGAGACAGGGAGGGACCGGGGAG.

Notes on this clone: The read is 3 residues too short to cover the CDR3 end, so that end is filled in from the germline J gene. The genes are TRBV6-2 or TRBV6-3 and TRBJ2-7; 7 nucleotides align to TRBD1. The CDR3 has 16 amino acids. Germline values: CDR1 MNHEY, CDR2 SVGEGT. With 6 bases clipped from V and 4 bases from J, the junction kept 15 bases outside the gene matches. Incomplete CDR3 DNA: TGTGCCAGCAGGGAACCTTACAGGGGTTCTCTATACGAG. Its translation: CASREPYRGSLYE. The whole CDR3 sequence reads CASREPYRGSLYEQYF.